Only a few counts were recorded for the clone carrying this T cell receptor (beta chain). Method: immunoSEQ multiplex PCR; TCRdb's copy keeps in-frame clones and lacks some. The data contain about 170,000 clones, around 90% of them singletons. Germline assignment: CDR1 LGHDT and CDR2 YNNKEL (reference sequence). The V end lost 2 bases, the J end lost 4 bases, and 12 bases lay between the germline ends. The CDR3 totals 14 residues. Patients in Seattle were enrolled during active infection, then followed longitudinally. The entry originates in a study of blood T cell repertoires in COVID-19. The overall study: The origin of the acute and convalescent COVID-19 samples was the United States, Italy and Spain. Sample material is recorded as cDNA or gDNA derived from T cells, B-cell-depleted T cells, or PBMCs.

The chain carries TRBV3-1 (or the pseudogene TRBV3-2) and TRBJ2-7, with D perhaps TRBD2 (6 bases). The receptor comes from a woman of 80 years or more with COVID-19, enrolled during active disease. The material sequenced was peripheral blood. CDR3 nucleotide sequence: TGTGCCAGCAGCCAACAGGGACTTTCTTACGAGCAGTACTTC. Encoded protein: CASSQQGLSYEQYF.